The present T cell receptor beta chain was sequenced within a study of T cell changes during pregnancy in multiple sclerosis. Germline lookup yields CDR1 SGHRS and CDR2 YFSETQ. Trimming shortened V by 2 bases and J by 7 bases, and 16 bases separated the two germline ends. CDR3 size: 14 residues. The assay was immunoSEQ multiplex PCR, and TCRdb's table has in-frame clones only and misses some. In the table there are tens of thousands of clones, about 90% of which are singletons. The TCR originated in a female donor in good health, enrolled as a control in a pregnancy study. The rearrangement uses TRBV5-1 and TRBJ2-7, with a tentative D call TRBD2 (5 bases). Material: peripheral blood, obtained in the third trimester of pregnancy. CDR3 amino acids: CASSLDTVPGEQYF. CDR3 nucleotide sequence: TGCGCCAGCAGCTTAGATACAGTCCCGGGGGAGCAGTACTTC.